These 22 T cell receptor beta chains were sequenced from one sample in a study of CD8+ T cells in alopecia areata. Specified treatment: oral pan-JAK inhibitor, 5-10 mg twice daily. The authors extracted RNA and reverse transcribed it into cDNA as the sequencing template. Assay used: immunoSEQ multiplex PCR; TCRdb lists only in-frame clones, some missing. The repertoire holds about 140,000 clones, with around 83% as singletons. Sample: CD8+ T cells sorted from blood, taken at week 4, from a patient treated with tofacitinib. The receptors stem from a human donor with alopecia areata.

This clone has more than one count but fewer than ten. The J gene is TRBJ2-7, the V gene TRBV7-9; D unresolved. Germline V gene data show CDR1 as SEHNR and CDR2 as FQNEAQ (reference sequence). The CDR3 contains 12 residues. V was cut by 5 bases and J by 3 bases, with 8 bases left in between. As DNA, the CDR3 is TGTGCCAGCAGCCAGACTTACTACGAGCAGTACTTC. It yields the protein CASSQTYYEQYF.

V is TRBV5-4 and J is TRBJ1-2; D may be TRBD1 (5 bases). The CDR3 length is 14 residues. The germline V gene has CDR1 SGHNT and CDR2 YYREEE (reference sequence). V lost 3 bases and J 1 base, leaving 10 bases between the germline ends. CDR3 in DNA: TGTGCCAGCAGCTCCGGGACCGATAACTATGGCTACACCTTC. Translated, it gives CASSSGTDNYGYTF.

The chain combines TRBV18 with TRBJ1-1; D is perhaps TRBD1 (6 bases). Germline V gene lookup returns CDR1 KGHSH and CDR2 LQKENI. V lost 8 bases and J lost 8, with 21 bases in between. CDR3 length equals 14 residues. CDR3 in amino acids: CASPSAGGGTEAFF. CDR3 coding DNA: TGTGCCAGCCCCTCAGCGGGGGGCGGAACCGAAGCTTTCTTT.

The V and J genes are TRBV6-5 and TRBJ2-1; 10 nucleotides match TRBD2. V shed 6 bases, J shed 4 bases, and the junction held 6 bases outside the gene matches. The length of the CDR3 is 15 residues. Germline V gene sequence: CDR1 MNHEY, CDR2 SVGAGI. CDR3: CASRALAGAYNEQFF. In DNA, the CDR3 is TGTGCCAGCAGGGCCCTAGCGGGAGCGTACAATGAGCAGTTCTTC.

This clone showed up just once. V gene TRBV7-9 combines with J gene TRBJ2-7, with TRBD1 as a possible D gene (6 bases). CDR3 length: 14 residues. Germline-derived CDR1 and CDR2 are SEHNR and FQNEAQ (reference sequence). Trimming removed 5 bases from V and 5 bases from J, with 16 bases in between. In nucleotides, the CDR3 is TGTGCCAGCAGCCTATACAGGGTAGAGAACGAGCAGTACTTC. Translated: CASSLYRVENEQYF.

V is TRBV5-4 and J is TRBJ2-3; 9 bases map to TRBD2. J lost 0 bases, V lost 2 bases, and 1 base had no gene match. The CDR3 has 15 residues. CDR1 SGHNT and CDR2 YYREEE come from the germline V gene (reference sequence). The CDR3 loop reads CASSFLAGSTDTQYF. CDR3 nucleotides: TGTGCCAGCAGCTTCCTAGCGGGGAGCACAGATACGCAGTATTTT.

CDR3 in DNA: TGTGCCGGGAGTCAGGGGAGAGCCCTCTATGGCTACACCTTC. It translates to CAGSQGRALYGYTF. The V call is TRBV28, the J call TRBJ1-2; D possibly corresponds to TRBD1 (6 bases). There are 14 residues in the CDR3. The germline gives CDR1 MDHEN, CDR2 SYDVKM. The ends were cut back, 11 bases at V and 4 bases at J, with 20 bases in the middle.

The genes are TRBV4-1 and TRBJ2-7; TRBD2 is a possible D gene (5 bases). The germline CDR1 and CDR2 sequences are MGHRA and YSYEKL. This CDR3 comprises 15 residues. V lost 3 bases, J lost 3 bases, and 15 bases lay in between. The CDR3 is CASSQRVHSDYEQYF. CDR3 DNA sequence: TGCGCCAGCAGCCAGCGCGTACATAGCGACTACGAGCAGTACTTC.

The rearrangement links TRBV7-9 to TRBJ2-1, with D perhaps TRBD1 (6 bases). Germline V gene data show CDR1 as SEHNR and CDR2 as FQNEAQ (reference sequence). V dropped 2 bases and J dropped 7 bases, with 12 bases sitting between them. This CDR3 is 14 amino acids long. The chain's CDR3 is CASSLPRTANEQFF. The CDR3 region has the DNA TGTGCCAGCAGCTTACCAAGGACAGCTAATGAGCAGTTCTTC.

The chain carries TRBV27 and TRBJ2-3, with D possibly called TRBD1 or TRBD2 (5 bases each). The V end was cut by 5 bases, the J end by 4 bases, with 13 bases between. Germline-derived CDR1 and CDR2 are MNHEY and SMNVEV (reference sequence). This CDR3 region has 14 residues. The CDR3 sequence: CASSLGPAADTQYF. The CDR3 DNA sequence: TGTGCCAGCAGTCTGGGACCCGCGGCAGATACGCAGTATTTT.

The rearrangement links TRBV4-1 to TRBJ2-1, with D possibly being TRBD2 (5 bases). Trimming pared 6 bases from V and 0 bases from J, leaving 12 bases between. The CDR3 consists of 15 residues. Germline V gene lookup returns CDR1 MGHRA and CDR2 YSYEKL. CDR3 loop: CASREGIGSYNEQFF. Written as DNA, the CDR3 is TGCGCCAGCAGAGAGGGAATCGGCTCCTACAATGAGCAGTTCTTC.

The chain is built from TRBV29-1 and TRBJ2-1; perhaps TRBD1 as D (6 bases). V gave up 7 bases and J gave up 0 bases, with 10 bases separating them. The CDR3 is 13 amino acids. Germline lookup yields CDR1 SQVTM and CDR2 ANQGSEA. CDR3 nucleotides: TGCAGCGCTTTAGGGGGCTCCTACAATGAGCAGTTCTTC. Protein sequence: CSALGGSYNEQFF.

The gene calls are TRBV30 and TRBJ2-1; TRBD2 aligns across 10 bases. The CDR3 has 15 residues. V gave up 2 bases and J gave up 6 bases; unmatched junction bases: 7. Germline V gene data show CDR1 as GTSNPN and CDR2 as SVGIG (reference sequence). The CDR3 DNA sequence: TGTGCCTGGAGTATTCTAGCGGGAGTATCCAATGAGCAGTTCTTC. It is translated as CAWSILAGVSNEQFF.

CDR3 nucleotides: TGTGCCAGCAGTGCCTACAGGGGTGGGGACACTGAAGCTTTCTTT. This gives the protein CASSAYRGGDTEAFF. The chain combines TRBV6-1 with TRBJ1-1; 7 bases are shared with TRBD1. This CDR3 comprises 15 residues. Trimming at V came to 4 bases and at J to 3 bases, leaving 8 bases not matched to a gene. Germline V lookup: CDR1 MNHNS, CDR2 SASEGT.

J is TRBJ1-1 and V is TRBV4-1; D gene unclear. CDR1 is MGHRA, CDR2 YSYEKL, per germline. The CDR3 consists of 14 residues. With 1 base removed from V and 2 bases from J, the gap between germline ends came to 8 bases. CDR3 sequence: CASSQGRGNTEAFF. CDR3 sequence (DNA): TGCGCCAGCAGCCAAGGCCGGGGTAACACTGAAGCTTTCTTT.

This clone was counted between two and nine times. CDR3 residues: CASSLLRGSHYEQYF. The CDR3, as DNA: TGTGCCAGCAGTTTACTCCGGGGGTCCCACTACGAGCAGTACTTC. The chain is built from TRBV27 and TRBJ2-7; D possibly corresponds to TRBD2 (6 bases). V was cut by 2 bases and J by 3 bases, with 14 bases left in between. CDR1 and CDR2 from the germline V gene are MNHEY and SMNVEV (reference sequence). The CDR3 runs 15 residues.

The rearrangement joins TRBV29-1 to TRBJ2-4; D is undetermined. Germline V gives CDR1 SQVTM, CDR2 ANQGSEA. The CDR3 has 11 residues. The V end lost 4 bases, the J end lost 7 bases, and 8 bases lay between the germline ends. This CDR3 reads CSVVRRNIQYF. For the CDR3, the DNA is TGCAGCGTTGTCCGCAGGAACATTCAGTACTTC.

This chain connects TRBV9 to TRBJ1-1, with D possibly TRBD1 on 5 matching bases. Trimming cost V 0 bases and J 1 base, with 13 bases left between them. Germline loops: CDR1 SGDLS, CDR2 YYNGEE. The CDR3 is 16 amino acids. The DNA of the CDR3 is TGTGCCAGCAGCGTAGAGAGGGGCAGTGGGAACACTGAAGCTTTCTTT. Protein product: CASSVERGSGNTEAFF.

The CDR3 loop reads CASSQDEGVHYGYTF. DNA of the CDR3: TGCGCCAGCAGCCAAGATGAAGGGGTTCACTATGGCTACACCTTC. The chain joins TRBV4-1 to TRBJ1-2, with a possible D match to TRBD1 (5 bases). Trimming cost V 0 bases and J 3 bases, with 11 bases left between them. Germline lookup yields CDR1 MGHRA and CDR2 YSYEKL. The CDR3 consists of 15 residues.

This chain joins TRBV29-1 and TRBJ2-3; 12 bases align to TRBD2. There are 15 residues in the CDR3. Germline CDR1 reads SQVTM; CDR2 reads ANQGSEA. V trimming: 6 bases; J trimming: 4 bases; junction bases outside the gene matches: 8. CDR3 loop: CSVGLAGKRADTQYF. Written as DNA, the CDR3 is TGCAGCGTCGGACTAGCGGGGAAGAGGGCAGATACGCAGTATTTT.

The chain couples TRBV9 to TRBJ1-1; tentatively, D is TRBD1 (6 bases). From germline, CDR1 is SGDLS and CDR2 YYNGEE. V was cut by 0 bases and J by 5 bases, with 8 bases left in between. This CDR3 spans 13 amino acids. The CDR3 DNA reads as TGTGCCAGCAGCGTAGGTAGGGGGACTGAAGCTTTCTTT. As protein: CASSVGRGTEAFF.

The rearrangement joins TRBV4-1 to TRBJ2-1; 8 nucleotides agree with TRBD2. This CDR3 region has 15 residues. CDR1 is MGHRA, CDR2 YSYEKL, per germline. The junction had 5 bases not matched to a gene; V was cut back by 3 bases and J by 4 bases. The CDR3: CASSHFTSGYNEQFF. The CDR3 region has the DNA TGCGCCAGCAGCCACTTCACTAGCGGATACAATGAGCAGTTCTTC.